Listed below are T cell receptor beta chains from one sample, sequenced in a study of Ad26.COV2.S vaccination and SARS-CoV-2 variants. Measured with immunoSEQ multiplex PCR; TCRdb has only the in-frame clones, and not every one. The sample carries a few hundred thousand clones, 80% to 95% recorded once. The sample here was peripheral blood, taken in a trial of Ad26.COV2.S vaccine versus placebo. Source of these receptors: a person aged 18-65 years who received the Ad26.COV2.S COVID-19 vaccine or a placebo. The CDR3 runs from the conserved cysteine through the conserved F or W. The D gene is left open where the match is weak. The size field is filled for only some rows; it gives once, few, many or a size class.

abundance	d_gene	v_gene	j_gene	CDR3aa	CDR3nt
few	TRBD1	TRBV24-1	TRBJ1-5	CATSSQGVVEPQHF	TGTGCCACCAGCTCCCAGGGGGTTGTCGAACCCCAGCATTTT
.	.	TRBV30	TRBJ1-1	CAFRVDTEAFF	TGTGCCTTCAGGGTGGACACTGAAGCTTTCTTT
.	.	TRBV4-3	TRBJ1-4	CASSQLQGVSNEKLFF	TGCGCCAGCAGCCAACTACAGGGCGTTTCTAATGAAAAACTGTTTTTT
once	.	TRBV25-1	TRBJ2-7	CASSEYGRVREQYF	TGTGCCAGCAGTGAATATGGAAGGGTTCGGGAGCAGTACTTC
.	.	TRBV30	TRBJ1-6	CAWRWGRDSPLHF	TGTGCCTGGAGGTGGGGGCGTGATTCACCCCTCCACTTT
.	.	TRBV4-1	TRBJ2-1	CASSQLVRNSEYNEQFF	TGCGCCAGCAGCCAACTGGTAAGGAACTCGGAGTACAATGAGCAGTTCTTC
.	.	TRBV19	TRBJ1-2	CASSIPGHYGYTF	TGTGCCAGTAGTATTCCGGGGCACTATGGCTACACCTTC
.	.	TRBV10-3	TRBJ1-4	CAISAHGSEKLFF	TGTGCCATCAGTGCCCACGGGAGTGAAAAACTGTTTTTT
.	.	TRBV27	TRBJ2-1	CASSHSLGYSYNEQFF	TGTGCCAGCAGTCACAGTCTAGGGTATAGCTACAATGAGCAGTTCTTC
.	.	TRBV7-2	TRBJ2-5	CASSLGGWGETQYF	TGTGCCAGCAGCTTAGGTGGCTGGGGAGAGACCCAGTACTTC
.	TRBD2	TRBV10-3	TRBJ2-7	CAIGRGGPTYEQYF	TGTGCCATCGGCCGCGGGGGGCCGACCTACGAGCAGTACTTC
once	.	TRBV7-6	TRBJ1-5	CASSSKSNQPQHF	TGTGCCAGCAGCTCTAAAAGCAATCAGCCCCAGCATTTT
few	TRBD1	TRBV10-3	TRBJ1-2	CAISESDRAIYGYTF	TGTGCCATCAGTGAGTCGGACAGGGCGATCTATGGCTACACCTTC
.	.	TRBV5-1	TRBJ2-7	CASSPDRGAPYEQYF	TGCGCCAGCAGCCCGGATCGGGGGGCCCCCTACGAGCAGTACTTC
.	.	TRBV12-3/TRBV12-4	TRBJ2-7	CASRVAYEQYF	TGTGCCAGCAGGGTGGCATACGAGCAGTACTTC
.	TRBD1	TRBV6-5	TRBJ1-5	CASSRDRGSNQPQHF	TGTGCCAGCAGTAGGGACAGGGGTAGCAATCAGCCCCAGCATTTT
once	TRBD2	TRBV30	TRBJ2-7	CAWGTSGTYEQYF	TGTGCCTGGGGGACTAGCGGGACCTACGAGCAGTACTTC
.	TRBD1	TRBV6-6	TRBJ2-5	CASSYLGQGEETQYF	TGTGCCAGCAGTTACCTTGGACAGGGTGAAGAGACCCAGTACTTC
.	.	TRBV14	TRBJ1-2	CASSQDAGYGYTF	TGTGCCAGCAGCCAAGATGCAGGTTATGGCTACACCTTC
.	.	TRBV27	TRBJ1-1	CASSFHRGNTEAFF	TGTGCCAGCAGTTTCCATCGGGGAAACACTGAAGCTTTCTTT